What follows are 5 T cell receptor beta chains derived from one specimen sequenced in a study of vaccination effects on CD4 cells after COVID-19. No cognate antigen is known for these TCRs. Method: immunoSEQ multiplex PCR; TCRdb's copy keeps in-frame clones and lacks some. The sample carries about 20,000 clones, 65% to 85% recorded once. Prior to sequencing, the ViraFEST assay stimulated PBMC with viral peptide pools, which expanded the antigen-specific CD4+ T cells. Cultured cells yielded isolated CD4+ T cells after 10 days. Vaccine recipients lacked prior SARS-CoV-2 infection and had negative nucleocapsid antibodies. Sequenced material: CD4+ T cells from PBMCs cultured with HCoV-NL63 spike peptides, taken before COVID-19 vaccination. These receptors originate from a human donor who received a COVID-19 vaccine.

In its sample, this clone was seen a few times. The chain carries TRBV7-6 and TRBJ2-3, with a weak D call TRBD2 (5 bases). Trimming shortened V by 5 bases and J by 4 bases, and 16 bases separated the two germline ends. Looked up from germline, CDR1 is SGHVS and CDR2 is FNYEAQ. There are 15 residues in the CDR3. The CDR3 protein is CASSPSPGSADTQYF. Written as DNA, the CDR3 is TGTGCCAGCAGCCCCTCTCCGGGGTCAGCAGATACGCAGTATTTT. Variable domain in full (rest from reference TRBV7-6 and TRBJ2-3): GAGVSQSPRYKVTKRGQDVALRCDPISGHVSLYWYRQALGQGPEFLTYFNYEAQQDKSGLPNDRFSAERPEGSISTLTIQRTEQRDSAMYRCASSPSPGSADTQYFGPGTRLTVL.

The gene calls are TRBV7-8 and TRBJ1-3; D is unresolved. CDR1 and CDR2 from the germline V gene are SGHVS and FQNEAQ. This CDR3 has 15 amino acids. V was trimmed by 7 bases and J by 1 base, leaving 14 bases between them. The CDR3, as DNA: TGTGCCAGCACCCGAGCTGGGGATTCTGGAAACACCATATATTTT. This gives the protein CASTRAGDSGNTIYF.

The chain employs TRBV6-5 and TRBJ2-3; TRBD2 is a possible D gene (5 bases). The CDR3 is 15 residues long. Between the trimmed V and J ends, which lost 2 bases and 5 bases, there was a span of 14 bases. CDR1 is MNHEY, CDR2 SVGAGI, per germline. In DNA, the CDR3 is TGTGCCAGCAGTTACAGAGCGGCCCGGGTAGATACGCAGTATTTT. This codes for CASSYRAARVDTQYF.

The chain has TRBV25-1 and TRBJ2-7, with 10 positions matching TRBD2. The germline CDR1 and CDR2 sequences are MGHDK and SYGVNS. After removal of 3 bases from V and 4 bases from J, the junction contained 9 bases not matched to a gene. The CDR3 is 16 residues long. The CDR3 DNA is TGTGCCAGCAGTGATTTTGGTAGCGGGAGGAGATACGAGCAGTACTTC. Its translation is CASSDFGSGRRYEQYF.

The chain recombines TRBV7-9 with TRBJ2-3; either TRBD1 or TRBD2 may fit D (7 bases each). This CDR3 has 13 amino acids. Germline assignment: CDR1 SEHNR and CDR2 FQNEAQ (reference sequence). V was cut by 11 bases and J by 0 bases, with 12 bases left in between. CDR3 sequence (DNA): TGTGCCTCCAGGGGGGGCAGCACAGATACGCAGTATTTT. Encoded protein: CASRGGSTDTQYF.